A selection of T cell receptor beta chains follows, all from one sample in a study of shared clonotypes between healthy human individuals. Profiling relied on immunoSEQ multiplex PCR, and the TCRdb table lists in-frame clones only, not all of them. Of 1.5 million to 1.9 million clones listed, 98% are singletons. The sample consisted of naive CD4+ T cells sorted from blood. These receptors were taken from a young man in good health. CDR3s include the opening cysteine and the closing phenylalanine or tryptophan. Fields, in order: D gene, V gene, J gene, clone size, CDR3 protein, CDR3 DNA. A D gene is named only where the DNA matches it firmly. Expanded clones are given a class, and other clones once, few, many or no size at all.

>-|TRBV9|TRBJ2-5|-
CASSKSPGKETQYF
TGTGCCAGCAGCAAGTCGCCTGGGAAAGAGACCCAGTACTTC
>-|TRBV2|TRBJ2-5|-
CASSEGRAQYF
TGTGCCAGCAGTGAGGGAAGGGCCCAGTACTTC
>TRBD1|TRBV5-1|TRBJ2-4|-
CASSLPTGVDKNIQYF
TGCGCCAGCAGCCTCCCCACAGGGGTGGACAAAAACATTCAGTACTTC
>-|TRBV5-4|TRBJ1-2|-
CASSLDGYGYTF
TGTGCCAGCAGCTTAGATGGGTATGGCTACACCTTC
>-|TRBV30|TRBJ2-1|-
CAWSGPDKANNEQFF
TGTGCCTGGAGTGGGCCAGATAAGGCCAATAATGAGCAGTTCTTC
>TRBD1|TRBV28|TRBJ1-2|-
CASAQGAYGYTF
TGTGCCAGCGCCCAGGGGGCGTATGGCTACACCTTC
>-|TRBV27|TRBJ2-3|-
CASSPSRGSTSTDTQYF
TGTGCCAGCAGCCCATCTCGGGGCAGCACTAGCACAGATACGCAGTATTTT
>-|TRBV28|TRBJ2-4|-
CASTSPGGRNIQYF
TGTGCCAGCACCTCCCCCGGGGGACGAAACATTCAGTACTTC
>-|TRBV20-1|TRBJ2-7|-
CSASRVGEQYF
TGCAGTGCGTCCAGGGTAGGCGAGCAGTACTTC
>-|TRBV5-4|TRBJ1-2|-
CASSLVGSGGYTF
TGTGCCAGCAGCTTGGTAGGGAGTGGAGGCTACACCTTC
>-|TRBV30|TRBJ2-2|once
CAWSVILNTGELFF
TGTGCCTGGAGTGTGATCCTGAACACCGGGGAGCTGTTTTTT
>-|TRBV27|TRBJ2-7|-
CASSLYGVGLTYEQYF
TGTGCCAGCTCCCTCTACGGGGTAGGGTTAACCTACGAGCAGTACTTC
>-|TRBV5-4|TRBJ2-7|-
CASSLGGGDLSYEQYF
TGTGCCAGCAGCTTGGGGGGTGGTGACCTATCCTACGAGCAGTACTTC
>TRBD1|TRBV27|TRBJ2-1|-
CASRVRDRGRDEQFF
TGTGCCAGCAGGGTCCGGGACAGGGGGCGAGATGAGCAGTTCTTC
>-|TRBV15|TRBJ2-7|-
CATSTQGRSYEQYF
TGTGCCACCAGCACCCAGGGACGCTCCTACGAGCAGTACTTC
>-|TRBV27|TRBJ2-7|-
CASSPPRTVPGWDEQYF
TGTGCCAGCAGTCCCCCCCGGACAGTTCCCGGTTGGGACGAGCAGTACTTC
>TRBD1|TRBV6-5|TRBJ2-7|-
CASSYSGTATYEQYF
TGTGCCAGCAGTTACTCTGGGACAGCTACCTACGAGCAGTACTTC
>-|TRBV7-3|TRBJ2-1|-
CASSPLGLTEQFF
TGTGCCAGCAGCCCTTTAGGACTAACCGAGCAGTTCTTC
>-|TRBV29-1|TRBJ2-3|-
CSVGDWVTDTQYF
TGCAGCGTTGGGGATTGGGTCACAGATACGCAGTATTTT
>TRBD1|TRBV29-1|TRBJ2-2|-
CSVGQGRTGELFF
TGCAGCGTTGGACAGGGGAGGACCGGGGAGCTGTTTTTT
>TRBD1|TRBV19|TRBJ1-2|-
CASARRQGHYGYTF
TGTGCCAGCGCACGGAGACAGGGACACTATGGCTACACCTTC
>-|TRBV5-1|TRBJ2-1|-
CASTPGVSSQIWTEQFF
TGCGCCAGCACACCTGGTGTCAGTTCCCAAATCTGGACTGAGCAGTTCTTC